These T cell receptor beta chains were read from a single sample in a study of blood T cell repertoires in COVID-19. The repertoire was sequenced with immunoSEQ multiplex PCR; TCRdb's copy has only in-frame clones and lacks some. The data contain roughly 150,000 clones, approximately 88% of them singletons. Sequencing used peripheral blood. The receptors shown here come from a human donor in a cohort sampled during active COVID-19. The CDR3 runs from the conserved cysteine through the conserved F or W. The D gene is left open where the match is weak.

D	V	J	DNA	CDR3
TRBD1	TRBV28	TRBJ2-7	TGTGCCAGCAGAAGACAGGGGCCACACTACGAGCAGTACTTC	CASRRQGPHYEQYF
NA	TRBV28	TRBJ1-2	TGTGCCAGCAGTTTAGGGAGGGCTAACTATGGCTACACCTTC	CASSLGRANYGYTF
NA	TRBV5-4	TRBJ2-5	TGTGCCAGCAGCTTGCCCGGGCAAGAGACCCAGTACTTC	CASSLPGQETQYF
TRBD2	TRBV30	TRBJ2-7	TGTGCCGCGACTCTAGCGGGAGCCTACGAGCAGTACTTC	CAATLAGAYEQYF
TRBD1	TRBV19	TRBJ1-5	TGTGCCAGTAGTATAGGCGCAGGGGGACAGGGTGTGGCAGAGCCCCAGCATTTT	CASSIGAGGQGVAEPQHF
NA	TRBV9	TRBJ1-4	TGTGCCAGCAGCGGCGAAGGGAACAGGGCCTCTAATGAAAAACTGTTTTTT	CASSGEGNRASNEKLFF
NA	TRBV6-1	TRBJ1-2	TGTGCCAGCAGTGATACAGGGAACCCACGCCACACCTTC	CASSDTGNPRHTF
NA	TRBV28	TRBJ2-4	TGTGCCAGCAGTTTAAGGGGCAATAATAAATTAGCCAAAAACATTCAGTACTTC	CASSLRGNNKLAKNIQYF
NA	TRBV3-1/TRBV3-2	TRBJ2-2	TGTGCCAGCAGCCAAGAGGGTCAGGTCACCGGGGAGCTGTTTTTT	CASSQEGQVTGELFF
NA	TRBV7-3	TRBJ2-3	TGTGCCAGCAGCCCCCAGGGCGGTTTCACAGATACGCAGTATTTT	CASSPQGGFTDTQYF